Below are 15 T cell receptor beta chains sequenced from a single sample in a study of response to subunit inactivated influenza vaccine. One entry per CDR3 protein results from TCRdb running MiXCR on the RT-PCR reads. The sample has 750,000 to 850,000 distinct CDR3 sequences, 15% to 20% seen once; the top ten hold roughly a tenth. This material consisted of PBMCs from blood, taken roughly 5 days after vaccination. These receptors came from a man aged 50 to 59 who received an inactivated influenza vaccine.

The chain joins TRBV5-1 to TRBJ2-7; 8 bases are shared with TRBD1. Trimming cost V 3 bases and J 3 bases; bases outside gene matches: 8. The CDR3 covers 15 residues. Germline lookup yields CDR1 SGHRS and CDR2 YFSETQ. The CDR3 sequence: CASSSTGTGIYEQYF. DNA for the CDR3: TGCGCCAGCAGCTCTACCGGGACAGGTATCTACGAGCAGTACTTC. Complete variable domain (other parts from reference TRBV5-1 and TRBJ2-7): KAGVTQTPRYLIKTRGQQVTLSCSPISGHRSVSWYQQTPGQGLQFLFEYFSETQRNKGNFPGRFSGRQFSNSRSEMNVSTLELGDSALYLCASSSTGTGIYEQYFGPGTRLTVT.

This clonotype was observed many times. This chain links TRBV29-1 with TRBJ2-5; no clear D gene. V was cut by 5 bases and J by 4 bases, with 8 bases left in between. This CDR3 is 11 amino acids long. The germline V gene encodes CDR1 SQVTM and CDR2 ANQGSEA. The CDR3 is CSVQGSETQYF. As DNA, the CDR3 is TGCAGCGTTCAAGGGTCAGAGACCCAGTACTTC.

The rearrangement joins TRBV7-2 to TRBJ1-2; no firm D call. Deletions cut 8 bases from V and 8 bases from J, with 18 bases between. The germline gives CDR1 SGHTA, CDR2 FQGNSA. The CDR3 extends over 13 amino acids. CDR3 amino acids: CASYNPRNGGYTF. In DNA form, the CDR3 reads TGTGCCAGCTACAACCCACGGAATGGGGGCTACACCTTC.

This clonotype was observed a few times. The rearrangement uses TRBV20-1 and TRBJ2-1, with TRBD1 matching over 9 bases. The CDR3 totals 13 residues. Germline CDR1 DFQATT, CDR2 SNEGSKA (reference sequence). Trimming removed 6 bases from V and 7 bases from J; junction bases left unmatched: 7. Written as DNA, the CDR3 is TGCAGTGCCCAAGGGACAGGGCGAAATGAGCAGTTCTTC. It translates to CSAQGTGRNEQFF.

This clonotype occurred a few times. The V and J genes are TRBV4-2 and TRBJ1-4, with D maybe TRBD1 (5 bases). The CDR3 consists of 16 residues. Germline V gene lookup returns CDR1 LGHNA and CDR2 YNFKEQ. V was cut by 0 bases and J by 2 bases, with 10 bases left in between. The CDR3 region has the DNA TGTGCCAGCAGCCAAGATAAGGGACGGACTAATGAAAAACTGTTTTTT. It yields the protein CASSQDKGRTNEKLFF.

This clonotype was seen more than once but under ten times. V is TRBV15 and J is TRBJ2-7, with D unclear. V gave up 0 bases and J gave up 4 bases, with 13 bases separating them. There are 15 residues in the CDR3. Germline loops: CDR1 LNHNV, CDR2 YYDKDF (reference sequence). The CDR3 loop reads CATSRDRTLGYEQYF. The CDR3 DNA follows: TGTGCCACCAGCAGAGATCGGACCCTGGGGTACGAGCAGTACTTC.

This clonotype was seen a few times. The chain carries TRBV6-5 and TRBJ2-1; 7 bases match TRBD2. CDR1 MNHEY and CDR2 SVGAGI come from the germline V gene. V gave up 2 bases and J gave up 6 bases; unmatched junction bases: 4. The CDR3 runs to 14 residues. CDR3 residues: CASSYTLARNEQFF. CDR3 sequence (DNA): TGTGCCAGCAGTTACACACTAGCGCGCAATGAGCAGTTCTTC.

V and J are TRBV4-2 and TRBJ2-1; tentative D call: TRBD2 (6 bases). The V gene lost 0 bases and the J gene lost 7 bases, with 13 bases spanning the gap. Germline CDR1 LGHNA, CDR2 YNFKEQ. This CDR3 has 15 amino acids. CDR3 in amino acids: CASSQEPGEGNEQFF. For the CDR3, the DNA is TGTGCCAGCAGCCAAGAACCGGGAGAGGGGAATGAGCAGTTCTTC.

The genes are TRBV7-9 and TRBJ1-2, with D possibly being TRBD1 (5 bases). In germline, CDR1 is SEHNR, CDR2 FQNEAQ (reference sequence). V lost 4 bases and J lost 4, with 7 bases in between. The CDR3 runs 12 residues. CDR3 DNA: TGTGCCAGCAGCTATACAGGCTATGGCTACACCTTC. It translates to CASSYTGYGYTF.

The chain carries TRBV4-1 and TRBJ2-5; D possibly corresponds to TRBD1 (5 bases). The germline V gene encodes CDR1 MGHRA and CDR2 YSYEKL. This CDR3 is 15 amino acids long. The V and J ends lost 1 base and 0 bases respectively, with 9 bases between them. CDR3 sequence reads: CASSQGRQYQETQYF. For the CDR3, the DNA is TGCGCCAGCAGCCAAGGTCGACAGTACCAAGAGACCCAGTACTTC.

The chain employs TRBV7-6 and TRBJ2-1; 8 nucleotides agree with TRBD2. V lost 1 base, J lost 5 bases, and 22 bases stayed unmatched. The CDR3 totals 21 residues. Per germline, CDR1 SGHVS and CDR2 FNYEAQ. This CDR3 reads CASSLVSSGSPAGGRNNEQFF. As DNA, the CDR3 is TGTGCCAGCAGCTTAGTTTCTTCGGGCTCTCCGGCGGGAGGCAGGAACAATGAGCAGTTCTTC.

This clonotype was recorded a few times. The rearrangement joins TRBV7-9 to TRBJ1-1; the D gene is possibly TRBD1 (5 bases). The CDR3 totals 12 residues. The germline gives CDR1 SEHNR, CDR2 FQNEAQ (reference sequence). Trimming removed 10 bases from V and 1 base from J, with 10 bases in between. The CDR3 region is CATKGQNTEAFF. The CDR3 nucleotides read TGTGCCACCAAAGGACAGAACACTGAAGCTTTCTTT. Looking up the rest from reference TRBV7-9 and TRBJ1-1 gives the full variable domain: DTGVSQNPRHKITKRGQNVTFRCDPISEHNRLYWYRQTLGQGPEFLTYFQNEAQLEKSRLLSDRFSAERPKGSFSTLEIQRTEQGDSAMYLCATKGQNTEAFFGQGTRLTVV.

The gene calls are TRBV21-1 and TRBJ1-3; the listed D gene, TRBD1, was not tested against the DNA. TRBV21-1 is assigned pseudogene status. CDR3 length equals 18 residues. This CDR3 is CASRRSGPGVQPGNTIYF. DNA of the CDR3: TGTGCCAGCAGGAGATCTGGGCCAGGGGTACAGCCAGGAAACACCATATATTTT.

The chain couples TRBV24-1 to TRBJ2-3; D may be TRBD1 (6 bases). Germline CDR1 and CDR2: KGHDR and SFDVKD. The CDR3 is 20 residues long. The V end was cut by 0 bases, the J end by 4 bases, with 25 bases between. The CDR3 nucleotides read TGTGCCACCAGTGATTTGGGTGGGAAGAAAACAGGGAGTTCGGCAGATACGCAGTATTTT. It is translated as CATSDLGGKKTGSSADTQYF.

There are a few counts of this clonotype. The V call is TRBV9, the J call TRBJ2-3; possible D gene TRBD1, 6 bases. This CDR3 contains 15 residues. V lost 0 bases and J 4 bases, leaving 12 bases between the germline ends. CDR1 and CDR2 from the germline V gene are SGDLS and YYNGEE. The CDR3 loop is CASSVEPGAADTQYF. Here the CDR3 DNA reads TGTGCCAGCAGCGTAGAGCCAGGGGCGGCAGATACGCAGTATTTT.